The 23 T cell receptor beta chains presented below share a single source sample, sequenced in a study of vaccination effects on CD4 cells after COVID-19. Using viral peptide pools, the ViraFEST assay grew out antigen-specific CD4+ T cells prior to sequencing. Isolation of CD4+ T cells took place after less than 12 days of culture. Participants received two doses of either the BNT162b2 or mRNA-1273 vaccine. The method was immunoSEQ multiplex PCR; TCRdb's version includes in-frame clones alone and lacks a portion of them. The sample has tens of thousands of clones, roughly 80% seen once. Antigen specificity for these receptors is unknown. The sequencing here drew on CD4+ T cells from PBMCs cultured with SARS-CoV-2 spike peptides, taken after COVID-19 vaccination. The origin of the receptors is a human donor who received a COVID-19 vaccine. Some clones in this sample may be carry-over from other donors' samples.

The chain uses TRBV2 and TRBJ2-2, with TRBD2 identical over 7 bases. With 7 bases clipped from V and 0 bases from J, the junction kept 5 bases outside the gene matches. This CDR3 has 15 residues. CDR1 SNHLY and CDR2 FYNNEI come from the germline V gene. CDR3 DNA: TGTGCCAGCAAAACGGGACTACCGAACACCGGGGAGCTGTTTTTT. Translating gives CASKTGLPNTGELFF.

V usage is TRBV6-6 and J usage is TRBJ1-3; D unclear. The germline V and J ends were trimmed by 0 bases and 4 bases, with 1 base remaining between them. Germline loops: CDR1 MNHNY, CDR2 SVGAGI (reference sequence). The CDR3 covers 12 residues. The DNA of the CDR3 is TGTGCCAGCAGTTACTCGGGAAACACCATATATTTT. Encoded protein: CASSYSGNTIYF.

To note about this clone: This specimen includes other DNA sequences encoding the same CDR3. Here the CDR3 reads CASSLGGSTGELFF. The CDR3 DNA sequence: TGTGCCAGCAGCTTAGGGGGCAGTACCGGGGAGCTGTTTTTT. The chain recombines TRBV7-2 with TRBJ2-2, with D possibly being TRBD1 (5 bases). Germline-derived CDR1 and CDR2 are SGHTA and FQGNSA. The CDR3 spans 14 residues. The ends were cut back, 1 base at V and 5 bases at J, with 8 bases in the middle.

The chain's CDR3 is CASSWGGQGTQYF. Here the CDR3 DNA reads TGTGCCAGCAGCTGGGGGGGGCAGGGGACCCAGTACTTC. The rearrangement joins TRBV7-9 to TRBJ2-5, with TRBD2 as a possible D gene (7 bases). The CDR3 sequence is 13 residues long. CDR1 is SEHNR, CDR2 FQNEAQ, per germline (reference sequence). V lost 4 bases and J lost 7, with 13 bases in between. The whole variable domain, remainder taken from reference TRBV7-9 and TRBJ2-5, is DTGVSQNPRHKITKRGQNVTFRCDPISEHNRLYWYRQTLGQGPEFLTYFQNEAQLEKSRLLSDRFSAERPKGSFSTLEIQRTEQGDSAMYLCASSWGGQGTQYFGPGTRLLVL.

The chain has TRBV10-1 and TRBJ1-6; no definite D call. The CDR3 has 14 amino acids. CDR1 and CDR2 from the germline V gene are WNHNN and SYGVQD (reference sequence). Trimming took off 3 bases at V and 5 bases at J, with 8 bases between the two ends. The CDR3 protein is CASSENGNNSPLHF. CDR3 bases: TGCGCCAGCAGTGAAAACGGCAATAATTCACCCCTCCACTTT.

The chain uses TRBV7-3 and TRBJ2-1; weak D call: TRBD1 (6 bases). Per germline, CDR1 SGHTA and CDR2 FQGTGA. Trimming cost V 5 bases and J 1 base, with 12 bases left between them. This CDR3 is 15 amino acids long. The CDR3 loop is CASSPRQASYNEQFF. The CDR3 DNA is TGTGCCAGCAGCCCACGACAGGCATCCTACAATGAGCAGTTCTTC.

This clone was seen a few times. The V and J genes are TRBV6-5 and TRBJ1-6; no firm D call. V was trimmed by 8 bases and J by 6 bases, leaving 11 bases between them. CDR3 length: 13 residues. Germline V gene lookup returns CDR1 MNHEY and CDR2 SVGAGI. The CDR3: CASGGRLNSPLHF. The CDR3 bases are TGTGCCAGCGGAGGACGGCTTAATTCACCCCTCCACTTT.

Comment on this clone: The sample has other DNA sequences that encode this CDR3 too. CDR3 sequence (DNA): TGCGCCAGCAGCCCGGGGACAGGGAGGGAGACCCAGTACTTC. This gives the protein CASSPGTGRETQYF. The gene calls are TRBV5-1 and TRBJ2-5; 9 positions match TRBD1. J gave up 5 bases and V 4 bases, and 6 bases lay outside the gene matches. The CDR3 runs 14 residues. CDR1 and CDR2 from the germline V gene are SGHRS and YFSETQ. Full variable domain (missing parts from reference TRBV5-1 and TRBJ2-5): KAGVTQTPRYLIKTRGQQVTLSCSPISGHRSVSWYQQTPGQGLQFLFEYFSETQRNKGNFPGRFSGRQFSNSRSEMNVSTLELGDSALYLCASSPGTGRETQYFGPGTRLLVL.

This chain uses TRBV30 with TRBJ2-7, with 9 bases identical to TRBD1. CDR1 is GTSNPN, CDR2 SVGIG, per germline (reference sequence). With 3 bases clipped from V and 2 bases from J, the junction kept 5 bases outside the gene matches. The length of the CDR3 is 14 residues. The CDR3 loop reads CAWSRDRVPYEQYV. The CDR3 DNA reads TGTGCCTGGAGCCGGGACAGGGTCCCCTACGAGCAGTACGTC.

The genes are TRBV18 and TRBJ2-1; 8 nucleotides align to TRBD1. The CDR3 length is 14 residues. Germline V gene sequence: CDR1 KGHSH, CDR2 LQKENI. V gave up 2 bases and J gave up 7 bases; unmatched junction bases: 4. CDR3 DNA: TGTGCCAGCTCACCATGGACAGGGAAGAATGAGCAGTTCTTC. Protein sequence: CASSPWTGKNEQFF.

This clone came up a few times. This chain links TRBV2 with TRBJ2-1; 9 bases agree with TRBD1. The germline CDR1 and CDR2 sequences are SNHLY and FYNNEI. The CDR3 has 13 residues. V trimming: 7 bases; J trimming: 8 bases; junction bases outside the gene matches: 6. In DNA form, the CDR3 reads TGTGCCAGCAACCAGGACAGGGGTGATGAGCAGTTCTTC. Translated, it gives CASNQDRGDEQFF.

This sequence joins TRBV21-1 and TRBJ2-7. TRBV21-1 represents a pseudogene. The CDR3 contains 13 residues. CDR3 bases: TGTGCCATTCCGGGACGGTCGTCCTACGAGCAGTACGTC. Its protein is CAIPGRSSYEQYV.

This clone was detected only once. This sequence joins TRBV19 and TRBJ1-3; possible D gene TRBD1, 6 bases. The CDR3 is made up of 15 amino acids. CDR1 LNHDA and CDR2 SQIVND come from the germline V gene (reference sequence). Trimming left V 5 bases short and J 0 bases short, with 11 bases between. CDR3 in amino acids: CASSGGQRSGNTIYF. The CDR3 DNA reads as TGTGCCAGTAGTGGCGGACAGCGCTCTGGAAACACCATATATTTT.

The CDR3 protein is CASSYGGGPGNTIYF. The CDR3, as DNA: TGCGCCAGCAGCTATGGGGGCGGCCCTGGAAACACCATATATTTT. The rearrangement uses TRBV5-1 and TRBJ1-3, with D possibly TRBD1 on 6 matching bases. CDR3 length: 15 residues. Germline-derived CDR1 and CDR2 are SGHRS and YFSETQ. Trimming stripped 3 bases from V and 2 bases from J, with 12 bases between.

V is TRBV7-8 and J is TRBJ1-1; D remains unclear. Germline-derived CDR1 and CDR2 are SGHVS and FQNEAQ. V gave up 0 bases and J gave up 9 bases, with 17 bases separating them. The CDR3 loop spans 15 amino acids. The CDR3 protein is CASSLAPGSSQKAFF. CDR3 DNA: TGTGCCAGCAGCTTAGCCCCGGGATCAAGCCAGAAAGCTTTCTTT.

The chain combines TRBV19 with TRBJ2-6; 9 positions agree with TRBD1. CDR1 LNHDA and CDR2 SQIVND come from the germline V gene (reference sequence). The trim removed 7 bases at V and 2 bases at J, leaving 6 bases unmatched. The CDR3 sequence is 16 residues long. This CDR3 reads CASITGGAAGANVLTF. The CDR3 DNA reads as TGTGCCAGTATAACAGGGGGCGCGGCTGGGGCCAACGTCCTGACTTTC.

Here the CDR3 DNA reads TGTGCCAGCAGCTTAGCCCAGGGTTACGAGCAGTACGTC. Amino acid sequence: CASSLAQGYEQYV. This chain joins TRBV7-9 and TRBJ2-7, with TRBD1 as a possible D gene (5 bases). Germline values: CDR1 SEHNR, CDR2 FQNEAQ (reference sequence). This CDR3 region has 13 residues. The V gene lost 0 bases and the J gene lost 4 bases, with 7 bases spanning the gap.

V and J are TRBV5-6 and TRBJ1-6; TRBD1 matches at 7 bases. This CDR3 spans 15 amino acids. In germline, CDR1 is SGHDT, CDR2 YYEEEE. The V segment lost 5 bases and the J segment 8 bases; nucleotides outside the gene matches: 10. This CDR3 reads CASRSFDRDYSPLHF. The CDR3 DNA reads TGTGCCAGCAGATCCTTTGACAGGGATTATTCACCCCTCCACTTT.

This sequence joins TRBV11-2 and TRBJ2-2; D call uncertain. The CDR3 covers 14 residues. V lost 5 bases, J lost 2 bases, and 9 bases lay in between. Germline V lookup: CDR1 SGHAT, CDR2 FQNNGV. CDR3 in amino acids: CASSPGPNTGELFF. In nucleotides, the CDR3 is TGTGCCAGCAGCCCCGGGCCAAACACCGGGGAGCTGTTTTTT.

The chain combines TRBV2 with TRBJ2-3; D not resolved. Looked up from germline, CDR1 is SNHLY and CDR2 is FYNNEI. V lost 1 base and J 2 bases, leaving 10 bases between the germline ends. The length of the CDR3 is 15 residues. The DNA for the CDR3 is TGTGCCAGCAGTGAAGACGGCAGATACACAGATACGCAGTATTTT. Encoded protein: CASSEDGRYTDTQYF.

The chain links TRBV4-1 to TRBJ2-2; TRBD2 aligns across 11 bases. The CDR3 length is 20 residues. The junction had 13 bases not matched to a gene; V was cut back by 4 bases and J by 0 bases. Germline V gene lookup returns CDR1 MGHRA and CDR2 YSYEKL. CDR3 nucleotide sequence: TGCGCCAGCAGCCCCATACCGGGACTAGCGGTATACGCGAACACCGGGGAGCTGTTTTTT. Its translation: CASSPIPGLAVYANTGELFF.

This chain joins TRBV12-3 or TRBV12-4 and TRBJ1-4; D not certain. Trimming took 2 bases from V and 5 from J, leaving 3 bases between them. CDR3 length equals 12 residues. The CDR3 DNA sequence: TGTGCCAGCAGTTTAAGAAATGAAAAACTGTTTTTT. Protein sequence: CASSLRNEKLFF.

The chain couples TRBV27 to TRBJ1-4, with 10 bases fitting TRBD1. Germline CDR1 reads MNHEY; CDR2 reads SMNVEV (reference sequence). V lost 5 bases to trimming and J lost 6 bases; unmatched junction nucleotides: 3. The CDR3 is 14 residues long. In DNA form, the CDR3 reads TGTGCCAGCAGTAAGGGACAGGGGCATGAAAAACTGTTTTTT. It encodes CASSKGQGHEKLFF.